This TCR beta chain was sequenced during a study of T-cell reconstitution after alpha-beta-depleted transplantation in children. The V and J ends lost 5 bases and 12 bases respectively, with 26 bases between them. Germline V CDR1 and CDR2: SNHLY, FYNNEI. The CDR3 has 16 residues. This clonotype was counted at least ten times. Unique molecular identifiers were used to barcode this TCRbeta library. TCRdb recomputed calls from the PCR reads with MiXCR, one row per CDR3 protein. The sample lists over 450,000 distinct CDR3 sequences; roughly a tenth were seen once. The genes are TRBV2 and TRBJ2-1; D is perhaps TRBD2 (6 bases). Sequencing used PBMCs, obtained before TCRalphabeta/CD19-depleted stem cell transplant. The TCR originated in a child between 2 and 9 years old with inherited bone marrow failure, due to receive a stem cell transplant. The CDR3 region is CASSIPAGLGMGWQFF. DNA of the CDR3: TGTGCCAGCAGTATTCCTGCGGGACTGGGGATGGGTTGGCAGTTCTTC.